Below are 27 T cell receptor beta chains sequenced from a single sample in a study of blood T cell repertoires in COVID-19. Generated by immunoSEQ multiplex PCR, the TCRdb table keeps only in-frame clones and is missing some. The repertoire consists of more than 110,000 clones, with under 80% occurring once and the leading ten covering 13%. The sequenced sample consisted of peripheral blood. These receptor sequences come from an older man with acute or convalescent COVID-19.

The V gene is TRBV2, the J gene TRBJ1-4, with TRBD1 matching over 9 bases. The CDR3 is 15 amino acids. Per germline, CDR1 SNHLY and CDR2 FYNNEI. Trimming took 6 bases from V and 8 from J; bases not matched to a gene: 10. CDR3 in DNA: TGTGCCAGCAGAAAGGAACAGGGGGCCGACGAAAAACTGTTTTTT. As protein: CASRKEQGADEKLFF.

This rearrangement joins TRBV5-4 to TRBJ1-2, with a weak D call TRBD1 (6 bases). The CDR3 consists of 15 residues. Germline lookup yields CDR1 SGHNT and CDR2 YYREEE (reference sequence). V lost 4 bases to trimming and J lost 5 bases, with 18 bases between them. CDR3 DNA: TGTGCCAGCAGCAGTGCCGACTTGAGGGGGTATGGCTACACCTTC. Its translation: CASSSADLRGYGYTF.

V gene TRBV5-1 combines with J gene TRBJ2-5; tentative D call: TRBD2 (6 bases). CDR1 SGHRS and CDR2 YFSETQ come from the germline V gene. Trimming removed 1 base from V and 5 bases from J, with 18 bases in between. This CDR3 spans 16 amino acids. CDR3 protein: CASSLSPTSRRETQYF. The CDR3 bases are TGCGCCAGCAGCTTGAGCCCAACTAGCAGGAGGGAGACCCAGTACTTC.

The V gene is TRBV4-2, the J gene TRBJ1-2; 8 bases fit TRBD1. This CDR3 spans 15 amino acids. Germline trimming cut 1 base from V and 4 bases from J; bases unmatched to any gene: 5. CDR1 is LGHNA, CDR2 YNFKEQ, per germline. The CDR3 protein is CASSQVQGAGYGYTF. CDR3 in DNA: TGTGCCAGCAGCCAAGTGCAGGGGGCGGGCTATGGCTACACCTTC.

The J gene is TRBJ1-2, the V gene TRBV5-6; D gene unclear. This CDR3 spans 12 amino acids. Trimming cost V 0 bases and J 6 bases, with 6 bases left between them. The germline V gene encodes CDR1 SGHDT and CDR2 YYEEEE. In DNA, the CDR3 is TGTGCCAGCAGCTTGGGGAGGCATGGCTACACCTTC. Amino acids: CASSLGRHGYTF.

This chain uses TRBV6-5 with TRBJ2-7; 11 bases agree with TRBD1. Germline CDR1 MNHEY, CDR2 SVGAGI. The CDR3 length is 15 residues. V was pared by 6 bases and J by 3 bases, with 7 bases of the junction left unmatched. The CDR3 spells CASSRSGTGGYEQYF. The CDR3, as DNA: TGTGCCAGCAGCCGCTCCGGGACAGGGGGCTACGAGCAGTACTTC.

The chain employs TRBV6-2 or TRBV6-3 and TRBJ2-7, with 7 bases that match TRBD1. Germline V lookup: CDR1 MNHEY, CDR2 SVGEGT. V gave up 2 bases and J gave up 7 bases; unmatched junction bases: 8. The CDR3 length is 14 residues. Here the CDR3 reads CASSYPGTAREQYF. The CDR3 bases are TGTGCCAGCAGTTACCCCGGGACAGCTAGGGAGCAGTACTTC.

The chain combines TRBV6-5 with TRBJ2-3; TRBD1 might be the D (5 bases). Germline CDR1 is MNHEY and CDR2 is SVGAGI. The ends were cut back, 4 bases at V and 0 bases at J, with 14 bases in the middle. The CDR3 spans 16 residues. The CDR3 protein is CASSFTGSPSTDTQYF. The CDR3 coding sequence is TGTGCCAGCAGTTTTACAGGTTCCCCTAGCACAGATACGCAGTATTTT.

The rearrangement joins TRBV20-1 to TRBJ2-2, with D possibly matching TRBD2 (5 bases). The length of the CDR3 is 14 residues. The V gene's germline CDR1 is DFQATT and CDR2 SNEGSKA (reference sequence). V was pared by 3 bases and J by 7 bases, with 15 bases between. The CDR3 loop reads CSASRGTVVGELFF. CDR3 sequence (DNA): TGCAGTGCTAGTCGGGGTACGGTTGTCGGGGAGCTGTTTTTT.

V is TRBV3-1 (or the pseudogene TRBV3-2) and J is TRBJ1-5; D gene unclear. V lost 1 base to trimming and J lost 7 bases, with 17 bases between them. The CDR3 sequence is 16 residues long. Germline V lookup: CDR1 LGHDT, CDR2 YNNKEL (reference sequence). The DNA of the CDR3 is TGTGCCAGCAGCCAAGTCATCGGAGAGGGTTGGCAGCCCCAGCATTTT. It yields the protein CASSQVIGEGWQPQHF.

This clone showed up just once. This chain's CDR3 is CASSFKNYYEQYF. DNA for the CDR3: TGTGCCAGCAGCTTCAAGAACTACTACGAGCAGTACTTC. J is TRBJ2-7 and V is TRBV7-9; no clear D gene. Germline-derived CDR1 and CDR2 are SEHNR and FQNEAQ (reference sequence). Trimming left V 3 bases short and J 3 bases short, with 9 bases between. The CDR3 totals 13 residues.

In DNA, the CDR3 is TGTGCCAGCAGCCAATCAGACTCTGGAAACACCATATATTTT. Amino acids: CASSQSDSGNTIYF. J is TRBJ1-3 and V is TRBV3-1 (or the pseudogene TRBV3-2), with D unclear. Germline V gene lookup returns CDR1 LGHDT and CDR2 YNNKEL (reference sequence). The CDR3 runs to 14 residues. Trimming pared 2 bases from V and 0 bases from J, leaving 5 bases between.

The V and J genes are TRBV29-1 and TRBJ1-5, with TRBD1 matching 9 bases. Germline V gene data show CDR1 as SQVTM and CDR2 as ANQGSEA. This CDR3 contains 16 residues. The V segment lost 4 bases and the J segment 3 bases; nucleotides outside the gene matches: 10. The CDR3 is CSVVFPGTGTNQPQHF. CDR3 DNA: TGCAGCGTTGTCTTTCCCGGGACAGGGACCAATCAGCCCCAGCATTTT.

The table lists this clone with many counts. V usage is TRBV19 and J usage is TRBJ1-6; D is ambiguous. The germline gives CDR1 LNHDA, CDR2 SQIVND (reference sequence). The CDR3 runs to 13 residues. V lost 5 bases and J 6 bases, leaving 8 bases between the germline ends. Here the CDR3 DNA reads TGTGCCAGTAGTTACGACATTAATTCACCCCTCCACTTT. Translated, it gives CASSYDINSPLHF.

This chain connects TRBV5-1 to TRBJ2-1; the match to TRBD2 covers 8 bases. The CDR3 extends over 13 amino acids. J gave up 7 bases and V 7 bases, and 7 bases lay outside the gene matches. Germline loops: CDR1 SGHRS, CDR2 YFSETQ. This CDR3 reads CASFLAGGNEQFF. The CDR3 DNA reads as TGCGCCAGCTTCCTAGCGGGTGGAAATGAGCAGTTCTTC.

V usage is TRBV4-3 and J usage is TRBJ1-1; D unresolved. Germline-derived CDR1 and CDR2 are LGHNA and YSLEER. Between the trimmed V and J ends, which lost 8 bases and 3 bases, there was a span of 19 bases. This CDR3 has 15 amino acids. CDR3 nucleotide sequence: TGCGCCAGCGGCAATCGAGACGGGGTTGACACTGAAGCTTTCTTT. Amino acid sequence: CASGNRDGVDTEAFF.

The rearrangement links TRBV4-1 to TRBJ2-1, with 7 bases matching TRBD1. This CDR3 has 13 amino acids. Per the germline V gene, CDR1 is MGHRA and CDR2 is YSYEKL. The J segment lost 10 bases and the V segment lost 4 bases, leaving 7 bases of the junction unmatched. The CDR3 coding sequence is TGCGCCAGCAGCCTTGGACAGGAATGGGAGCAGTTCTTC. Translation: CASSLGQEWEQFF.

The sample holds many counts of this clone. The V and J genes are TRBV7-9 and TRBJ1-2; 9 bases map to TRBD1. This CDR3 spans 14 amino acids. Germline assignment: CDR1 SEHNR and CDR2 FQNEAQ (reference sequence). V was pared by 3 bases and J by 4 bases, with 3 bases of the junction left unmatched. CDR3 sequence reads: CASSFSTGGYGYTF. The CDR3 DNA reads as TGTGCCAGCAGCTTCTCGACAGGGGGCTATGGCTACACCTTC. Based on the CDR3 plus reference TRBV7-9 and TRBJ1-2, the full variable domain is DTGVSQNPRHKITKRGQNVTFRCDPISEHNRLYWYRQTLGQGPEFLTYFQNEAQLEKSRLLSDRFSAERPKGSFSTLEIQRTEQGDSAMYLCASSFSTGGYGYTFGSGTRLTVV.

This clone has just a few counts. The chain employs TRBV6-2 or TRBV6-3 and TRBJ2-5; 10 bases line up with TRBD2. V trimming: 2 bases; J trimming: 5 bases; junction bases outside the gene matches: 11. CDR3 length: 17 amino acids. The germline V gene has CDR1 MNHEY and CDR2 SVGEGT. The CDR3 spells CASSYLQRGGGAETQYF. The CDR3 coding sequence is TGTGCCAGCAGTTACCTGCAGCGGGGGGGCGGTGCGGAGACCCAGTACTTC.

V and J are TRBV2 and TRBJ2-3, with TRBD1 matching over 10 bases. This CDR3 comprises 15 residues. The V segment lost 6 bases and the J segment 1 base; nucleotides outside the gene matches: 4. CDR1 SNHLY and CDR2 FYNNEI come from the germline V gene. The CDR3 coding sequence is TGTGCCAGCAGGGCCGGGACAGGGGGCACAGATACGCAGTATTTT. The encoded protein is CASRAGTGGTDTQYF.

The V gene is TRBV6-5, the J gene TRBJ1-2, with a possible D match to TRBD1 (6 bases). The CDR3 runs 15 residues. Germline lookup yields CDR1 MNHEY and CDR2 SVGAGI. V dropped 7 bases and J dropped 0 bases, with 15 bases sitting between them. DNA of the CDR3: TGTGCCAGCAACCCCTTTCAGGGGCCTAACTATGGCTACACCTTC. Encoded protein: CASNPFQGPNYGYTF.

This chain links TRBV28 with TRBJ2-7; TRBD1 agrees at 8 bases. The ends lost 7 bases at V and 6 bases at J; junction bases unmatched: 14. The CDR3 totals 15 residues. Germline V gene sequence: CDR1 MDHEN, CDR2 SYDVKM. The CDR3 bases are TGTGCCAGCACTGAGGTCGGGCAGGGGGCATCCGAGCAGTACTTC. Protein product: CASTEVGQGASEQYF.

The chain uses TRBV5-1 and TRBJ2-1; 12 bases line up with TRBD2. The CDR3 runs 15 residues. After removal of 4 bases from V and 6 bases from J, the junction contained 5 bases not matched to a gene. Germline V gives CDR1 SGHRS, CDR2 YFSETQ. DNA of the CDR3: TGCGCCAGCAGCCCTAGCGGGGGGGCGATCAATGAGCAGTTCTTC. Its protein product is CASSPSGGAINEQFF.

This clone was seen just once. The CDR3 sequence: CASSWGGSSYEQYF. DNA for the CDR3: TGTGCCAGCAGCTGGGGCGGGAGCTCCTACGAGCAGTACTTC. V usage is TRBV5-4 and J usage is TRBJ2-7; 7 bases map to TRBD2. The length of the CDR3 is 14 residues. CDR1 is SGHNT and CDR2 is YYREEE in the germline V gene (reference sequence). The ends lost 3 bases at V and 0 bases at J; junction bases unmatched: 3.

This CDR3 is CASSQDRGGSYSYEQYF. For the CDR3, the DNA is TGTGCCAGCAGCCAAGATCGGGGGGGGTCTTACTCCTACGAGCAGTACTTC. The rearrangement uses TRBV3-1 (or the pseudogene TRBV3-2) and TRBJ2-7; 8 bases match TRBD2. Germline CDR1 is LGHDT and CDR2 is YNNKEL (reference sequence). The CDR3 is 17 amino acids. V was pared by 0 bases and J by 0 bases, with 7 bases of the junction left unmatched.

In this sample, this clone turned up once. The chain couples TRBV2 to TRBJ1-2, with D maybe TRBD1 (6 bases). This CDR3 comprises 14 residues. Germline V gene lookup returns CDR1 SNHLY and CDR2 FYNNEI. V was shortened by 6 bases and J by 0 bases, with 11 bases between the two germline ends. CDR3 in DNA: TGTGCCAGCAGCCTACAGGGAACTAACTATGGCTACACCTTC. The encoded protein is CASSLQGTNYGYTF.

This clone has more than one count but fewer than ten. This chain joins TRBV5-1 and TRBJ2-5, with D perhaps TRBD1 (5 bases). This CDR3 contains 14 residues. The V gene lost 1 base and the J gene lost 1 base, with 8 bases spanning the gap. Germline loops: CDR1 SGHRS, CDR2 YFSETQ. CDR3: CASSLTGGQETQYF. The CDR3 region has the DNA TGCGCCAGCAGCTTGACAGGCGGCCAAGAGACCCAGTACTTC.